This TCR beta chain derives from a study of T cells in Graves' hyperthyroidism and ophthalmopathy. It was RNA transcripts that yielded the amplified TCR beta CDR3 regions. RT-PCR in the first round (using the HTBI primer set) targeted the TCR CDR3. MiXCR was run by TCRdb on the multiplex PCR reads, yielding one entry per CDR3 protein. The top ten clones hold approximately 8.6% of a sample with about 290,000 distinct CDR3 sequences, 10% to 15% of them seen once. The CDR3 has 16 amino acids. Per the germline V gene, CDR1 is SEHNR and CDR2 is FQNEAQ (reference sequence). The V segment lost 4 bases and the J segment 5 bases; nucleotides outside the gene matches: 10.

This rearrangement joins TRBV7-9 to TRBJ1-2; 10 nucleotides match TRBD1. The TCR was taken from a woman aged 25-40 years with Graves' hyperthyroidism that later progressed to Graves' ophthalmopathy. The specimen sequenced was blood. The CDR3 loop reads CASSSSSGTGVYGYTF. CDR3 sequence (DNA): TGTGCCAGCAGCTCATCATCCGGGACAGGGGTGTATGGCTACACCTTC.